One sample yielded the 29 T cell receptor beta chains listed below, sequenced in a study of shared clonotypes between healthy human individuals. Measured with immunoSEQ multiplex PCR; TCRdb has only the in-frame clones, and not every one. The sample includes about 2.3 million clones, 85% to 95% of them seen just once. Input material: naive CD4+ T cells from PBMCs. Subset: CD45RA+ positively selected. These receptors were taken from a man younger than 30 in good health. Some clones in this sample may be carry-over from other donors' samples.

The chain recombines TRBV27 with TRBJ2-1; D unresolved. The CDR3 is made up of 17 amino acids. Looked up from germline, CDR1 is MNHEY and CDR2 is SMNVEV (reference sequence). The germline V and J ends were trimmed by 3 bases and 4 bases, with 19 bases remaining between them. The CDR3 DNA follows: TGTGCCAGCAGTTTGCCCCAATACAGCCTTAATTACAATGAGCAGTTCTTC. Translation: CASSLPQYSLNYNEQFF.

V is TRBV4-2 and J is TRBJ2-3, with D perhaps TRBD1 (6 bases). Trimming stripped 1 base from V and 4 bases from J, with 12 bases between. CDR1 is LGHNA, CDR2 YNFKEQ, per germline. The CDR3 runs 15 residues. As DNA, the CDR3 is TGTGCCAGCAGCCAAGGGAGCCAGGGGTCAGATACGCAGTATTTT. Translated, it gives CASSQGSQGSDTQYF.

The rearrangement links TRBV19 to TRBJ2-6; D is unclear. Germline CDR1 and CDR2: LNHDA and SQIVND (reference sequence). V lost 3 bases and J lost 3, with 3 bases in between. The CDR3 spans 13 residues. The CDR3 DNA is TGTGCCAGTAGTATGGATGGGGCCAACGTCCTGACTTTC. Its protein is CASSMDGANVLTF.

The chain combines TRBV5-5 with TRBJ2-7; no clear D. V dropped 1 base and J dropped 5 bases, with 4 bases sitting between them. Germline V gene data show CDR1 as SGHKS and CDR2 as YYEKEE (reference sequence). The CDR3 has 11 amino acids. CDR3 sequence: CASSLLDEQYF. The DNA for the CDR3 is TGTGCCAGCAGCTTGCTAGACGAGCAGTACTTC.

This clone has just one count. The rearrangement uses TRBV6-1 and TRBJ1-5; 9 nucleotides line up with TRBD1. Per the germline V gene, CDR1 is MNHNS and CDR2 is SASEGT. J lost 7 bases, V lost 6 bases, and 7 bases had no gene match. The CDR3 runs 14 residues. The CDR3 DNA sequence: TGTGCCAGCAGAGATGGGACAGGGCTGCAGCCCCAGCATTTT. Amino acid sequence: CASRDGTGLQPQHF.

Turning to this clone: Within the sample, other DNA sequences also encode this same CDR3. The chain couples TRBV5-1 to TRBJ1-1; D is uncertain. This CDR3 has 13 amino acids. CDR1 is SGHRS and CDR2 is YFSETQ in the germline V gene. Trimming removed 0 bases at V and 5 bases at J, with 8 bases between. In nucleotides, the CDR3 is TGCGCCAGCAGCTTGGTGGTGGGAACTGAAGCTTTCTTT. Protein sequence: CASSLVVGTEAFF.

The chain couples TRBV9 to TRBJ1-1; D may be TRBD1 (5 bases). This CDR3 is built from 17 residues. V lost 0 bases and J lost 1, with 16 bases in between. Germline CDR1 is SGDLS and CDR2 is YYNGEE. The CDR3 spells CASSVVQGWGENTEAFF. CDR3 nucleotides: TGTGCCAGCAGCGTAGTCCAGGGATGGGGTGAGAACACTGAAGCTTTCTTT.

This clone was seen only once. The chain joins TRBV7-2 to TRBJ2-4; 7 nucleotides line up with TRBD1. Losses at the gene ends were 1 base for V and 8 bases for J; bases not matched to a gene: 5. Germline lookup yields CDR1 SGHTA and CDR2 FQGNSA. The length of the CDR3 is 14 residues. The CDR3 sequence: CASSLGQGFDIQYF. Here the CDR3 DNA reads TGTGCCAGCAGCTTAGGACAGGGTTTTGACATTCAGTACTTC.

This chain links TRBV28 with TRBJ1-3; D is undetermined. CDR1 is MDHEN and CDR2 is SYDVKM in the germline V gene. CDR3 length equals 20 residues. The V end was cut by 7 bases, the J end by 2 bases, with 30 bases between. The CDR3, as DNA: TGTGCCAGCAAGGTAGGACGCGGTCGCAGTTTTCCCTGGCCTGGAAACACCATATATTTT. Protein: CASKVGRGRSFPWPGNTIYF. Full variable domain (remainder filled in from reference TRBV28 and TRBJ1-3): DVKVTQSSRYLVKRTGEKVFLECVQDMDHENMFWYRQDPGLGLRLIYFSYDVKMKEKGDIPEGYSVSREKKERFSLILESASTNQTSMYLCASKVGRGRSFPWPGNTIYFGEGSWLTVV.

The chain links TRBV29-1 to TRBJ2-5, with 9 bases matching TRBD1. Per the germline V gene, CDR1 is SQVTM and CDR2 is ANQGSEA. The V segment lost 4 bases and the J segment 4 bases; nucleotides outside the gene matches: 4. The CDR3 runs 13 residues. CDR3 sequence (DNA): TGCAGCGTTGGGACAGGGGATAGAGAGACCCAGTACTTC. It codes for CSVGTGDRETQYF.

The chain carries TRBV28 and TRBJ1-6; D not resolved. There are 17 residues in the CDR3. Germline V gene data show CDR1 as MDHEN and CDR2 as SYDVKM. Trimming left V 4 bases short and J 0 bases short, with 13 bases between. The CDR3: CASSSHGVSSYNSPLHF. The CDR3 DNA reads as TGTGCCAGCAGTTCTCACGGGGTGAGCTCCTATAATTCACCCCTCCACTTT.

CDR3 sequence (DNA): TGTGCCACCGGGGTGGAAGAGACCCAGTACTTC. It is translated as CATGVEETQYF. The chain has TRBV10-3 and TRBJ2-5; a weak D match, TRBD2 (5 bases). CDR3 length: 11 amino acids. V gave up 10 bases and J gave up 3 bases, with 9 bases separating them. Germline V gene lookup returns CDR1 ENHRY and CDR2 SYGVKD.

The CDR3 reads CASASPGKGGTDTQYF. DNA for the CDR3: TGTGCCAGCGCCTCCCCGGGAAAGGGGGGCACAGATACGCAGTATTTT. The rearrangement joins TRBV25-1 to TRBJ2-3; possible D gene TRBD1, 6 bases. Trimming removed 8 bases from V and 1 base from J, with 19 bases in between. The CDR3 loop spans 16 amino acids. Germline CDR1 MGHDK, CDR2 SYGVNS.

The chain couples TRBV7-9 to TRBJ2-5, with D hard to call. CDR3 size: 17 residues. CDR1 SEHNR and CDR2 FQNEAQ come from the germline V gene (reference sequence). The V gene lost 1 base and the J gene lost 0 bases, with 15 bases spanning the gap. CDR3 in DNA: TGTGCCAGCAGCTTAGGGGCAGACGCAAAGTACCAAGAGACCCAGTACTTC. Protein sequence: CASSLGADAKYQETQYF.

This clone occurred once. The chain recombines TRBV28 with TRBJ2-3, with 7 bases lining up with TRBD1. The CDR3 extends over 16 amino acids. The germline CDR1 and CDR2 sequences are MDHEN and SYDVKM. Trimming at V came to 5 bases and at J to 0 bases, leaving 8 bases not matched to a gene. CDR3 protein: CASSIDRVPSTDTQYF. The CDR3 nucleotides read TGTGCCAGCAGTATTGACAGGGTCCCTAGCACAGATACGCAGTATTTT.

The chain employs TRBV7-2 and TRBJ1-5, with no clear D. V gave up 5 bases and J gave up 9 bases, with 11 bases separating them. CDR3 length equals 12 residues. From germline, CDR1 is SGHTA and CDR2 FQGNSA. CDR3 DNA sequence: TGTGCCAGCAGCCCCGAACATAGGCCCCAGCATTTT. This sequence encodes CASSPEHRPQHF.

This chain connects TRBV6-5 to TRBJ1-4; 10 bases map to TRBD1. CDR3 length: 15 residues. Germline V gene lookup returns CDR1 MNHEY and CDR2 SVGAGI. The J segment lost 7 bases and the V segment lost 4 bases, leaving 6 bases of the junction unmatched. CDR3 coding DNA: TGTGCCAGCAGTTCCCTTGACAGGGGGCTTGAAAAACTGTTTTTT. Protein product: CASSSLDRGLEKLFF.

V and J are TRBV7-9 and TRBJ2-1; 9 positions match TRBD2. V trimming: 1 base; J trimming: 7 bases; junction bases outside the gene matches: 8. Germline values: CDR1 SEHNR, CDR2 FQNEAQ (reference sequence). The CDR3 totals 16 residues. Written as DNA, the CDR3 is TGTGCCAGCAGCTTAGTGCTCGCGGGAGGGCCGAATGAGCAGTTCTTC. It encodes CASSLVLAGGPNEQFF.

V gene TRBV5-1 combines with J gene TRBJ2-1; 8 nucleotides agree with TRBD1. The CDR3 is made up of 16 amino acids. Germline lookup yields CDR1 SGHRS and CDR2 YFSETQ. V shed 0 bases, J shed 4 bases, and the junction held 6 bases outside the gene matches. CDR3 DNA sequence: TGCGCCAGCAGCTTGGGAGGACAGGGTCGTTACAATGAGCAGTTCTTC. Residues: CASSLGGQGRYNEQFF.

This chain links TRBV11-3 with TRBJ2-7; 9 nucleotides match TRBD1. CDR1 is SGHNT, CDR2 YENEEA, per germline. J lost 2 bases, V lost 5 bases, and 4 bases had no gene match. The CDR3 has 14 amino acids. This CDR3 is CASSHRDRAYEQYF. The CDR3 nucleotides read TGTGCCAGCAGCCACCGGGACAGGGCCTACGAGCAGTACTTC.

The chain combines TRBV28 with TRBJ1-4; 9 nucleotides align to TRBD1. CDR1 is MDHEN and CDR2 is SYDVKM in the germline V gene. V shed 6 bases and J 8 bases; nucleotides not matched to a gene: 10. CDR3 length: 15 amino acids. CDR3 in amino acids: CASRTPGQGEEKLFF. The DNA for the CDR3 is TGTGCCAGCAGAACACCGGGACAGGGAGAAGAAAAACTGTTTTTT.

Concerning this clone: The same CDR3 also results from other DNA sequences found in this sample. This chain links TRBV7-2 with TRBJ2-7; 7 bases fit TRBD1. The length of the CDR3 is 15 residues. The J segment lost 0 bases and the V segment lost 3 bases, leaving 5 bases of the junction unmatched. Per germline, CDR1 SGHTA and CDR2 FQGNSA. The CDR3 loop is CASSFRTGSSYEQYF. The DNA of the CDR3 is TGTGCCAGCAGCTTTCGGACAGGAAGCTCCTACGAGCAGTACTTC.

The V gene is TRBV10-3, the J gene TRBJ2-7; 8 positions agree with TRBD1. This CDR3 contains 15 residues. With 4 bases clipped from V and 2 bases from J, the junction kept 7 bases outside the gene matches. The V gene's germline CDR1 is ENHRY and CDR2 SYGVKD. The CDR3 reads CAISGSRDRTYEQYF. CDR3 DNA: TGTGCCATCAGTGGGAGCCGGGACAGGACCTACGAGCAGTACTTC.

V and J are TRBV5-4 and TRBJ2-7; tentative D call: TRBD1 (6 bases). In germline, CDR1 is SGHNT, CDR2 YYREEE (reference sequence). The CDR3 is 14 amino acids. V lost 1 base to trimming and J lost 2 bases, with 10 bases between them. CDR3 nucleotide sequence: TGTGCCAGCAGCTTGAAGGACAGTACCTACGAGCAGTACTTC. Amino acid sequence: CASSLKDSTYEQYF. Complete variable domain (other parts from reference TRBV5-4 and TRBJ2-7): ETGVTQSPTHLIKTRGQQVTLRCSSQSGHNTVSWYQQALGQGPQFIFQYYREEENGRGNFPPRFSGLQFPNYSSELNVNALELDDSALYLCASSLKDSTYEQYFGPGTRLTVT.

This clone has more than one count but fewer than ten. V gene TRBV27 combines with J gene TRBJ2-7, with D possibly being TRBD1 (6 bases). The V gene lost 3 bases and the J gene lost 6 bases, with 18 bases spanning the gap. CDR1 MNHEY and CDR2 SMNVEV come from the germline V gene (reference sequence). The CDR3 totals 15 residues. In DNA form, the CDR3 reads TGTGCCAGCAGTTTCAGGGGCGCAGGGCTAAGCGAGCAGTACTTC. Protein sequence: CASSFRGAGLSEQYF.

This clone is a singleton in its sample. Other DNA sequences in this sample translate to the same CDR3. The V and J genes are TRBV2 and TRBJ2-7; possibly TRBD2 for D (6 bases). The germline V and J ends were trimmed by 6 bases and 2 bases, with 14 bases remaining between them. This CDR3 comprises 14 residues. Germline values: CDR1 SNHLY, CDR2 FYNNEI. CDR3 nucleotide sequence: TGTGCCAGCAGCCCCGGGACTCCGCCCTACGAGCAGTACTTC. Protein sequence: CASSPGTPPYEQYF.

V gene TRBV6-4 combines with J gene TRBJ1-1; no clear D gene. In germline, CDR1 is MRHNA, CDR2 SNTAGT. The ends were cut back, 8 bases at V and 4 bases at J, with 14 bases in the middle. CDR3 length: 13 amino acids. CDR3 bases: TGTGCCAGCGCTCTCAGTGCGGGCACTGAAGCTTTCTTT. As protein: CASALSAGTEAFF.

This chain links TRBV10-3 with TRBJ1-2, with 9 positions matching TRBD1. J gave up 7 bases and V 1 base, and 1 base lay outside the gene matches. Germline V CDR1 and CDR2: ENHRY, SYGVKD. The CDR3 is 13 amino acids. The CDR3 loop is CAISEWGQGGYTF. The DNA for the CDR3 is TGTGCCATCAGTGAGTGGGGACAGGGTGGCTACACCTTC.

Details on this clone: Additional DNA sequences in this sample encode the identical CDR3. V is TRBV9 and J is TRBJ2-1, with unresolved D. Germline assignment: CDR1 SGDLS and CDR2 YYNGEE. With 0 bases removed from V and 0 bases from J, the gap between germline ends came to 7 bases. The CDR3 sequence is 15 residues long. The CDR3 protein is CASSVGPGSYNEQFF. CDR3 nucleotide sequence: TGTGCCAGCAGCGTAGGACCAGGCTCCTACAATGAGCAGTTCTTC. The complete variable domain, with remaining parts taken from reference TRBV9 and TRBJ2-1, reads DSGVTQTPKHLITATGQRVTLRCSPRSGDLSVYWYQQSLDQGLQFLIQYYNGEERAKGNILERFSAQQFPDLHSELNLSSLELGDSALYFCASSVGPGSYNEQFFGPGTRLTVL.